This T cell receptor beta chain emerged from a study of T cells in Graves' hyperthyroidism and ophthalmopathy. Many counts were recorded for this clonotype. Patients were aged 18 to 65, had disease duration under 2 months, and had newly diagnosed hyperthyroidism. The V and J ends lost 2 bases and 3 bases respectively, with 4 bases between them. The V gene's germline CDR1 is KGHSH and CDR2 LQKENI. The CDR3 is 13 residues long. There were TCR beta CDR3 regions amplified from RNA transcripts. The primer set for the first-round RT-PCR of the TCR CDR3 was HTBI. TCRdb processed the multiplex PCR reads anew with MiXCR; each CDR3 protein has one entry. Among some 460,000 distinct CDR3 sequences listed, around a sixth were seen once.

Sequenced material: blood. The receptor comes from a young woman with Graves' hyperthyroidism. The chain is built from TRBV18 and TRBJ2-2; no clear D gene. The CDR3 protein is CASSPRDTGELFF. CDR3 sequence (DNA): TGTGCCAGCTCACCAAGGGACACCGGGGAGCTGTTTTTT.